The following is a T cell receptor beta chain sequence with its context. The length of the CDR3 is 18 residues. The germline V gene has CDR1 SGHNT and CDR2 YENEEA. V was clipped by 5 bases and J by 4 bases; unmatched bases: 18. This sample is drawn from a study of preoperative IRX-2 immunotherapy in early breast cancer. Noted treatment: preoperative locoregional IRX-2 cytokine immunotherapy. Preoperative locoregional IRX-2 cytokine immunotherapy was tested in the phase Ib source study. Sequencing used immunoSEQ multiplex PCR; TCRdb keeps in-frame clones, though not all of them. The repertoire holds around 30,000 clones, with 82% as singletons.

This material was acquired from a patient treated with IRX-2 immunotherapy. The source is a human donor with breast cancer. The V gene is TRBV11-3, the J gene TRBJ2-7, with 9 bases fitting TRBD2. CDR3 sequence (DNA): TGTGCCAGCAGCATACTGGATGGAGCGGGGGGTTTGTGGTACGAGCAGTACTTC. It codes for CASSILDGAGGLWYEQYF.